One and the same sample provided the 16 T cell receptor beta chains below, sequenced in a study of siplizumab effects on memory and regulatory T cells. Data came from immunoSEQ multiplex PCR; TCRdb stores just in-frame clones and leaves some out. The sample consists of more than 85,000 clones, about 90% of them appearing once. The sequenced sample was CD4+ T cells sorted from blood. The receptors come from a human donor in good health.

The J gene is TRBJ2-5, the V gene TRBV11-2; weak D call: TRBD1 (6 bases). CDR3 length: 15 amino acids. From germline, CDR1 is SGHAT and CDR2 FQNNGV. V dropped 4 bases and J dropped 5 bases, with 17 bases sitting between them. The DNA of the CDR3 is TGTGCCAGCAGCTCTCCCCAGGGGTTCGGGGAGACCCAGTACTTC. This translates into CASSSPQGFGETQYF. Based on the CDR3 plus reference TRBV11-2 and TRBJ2-5, the full variable domain is EAGVAQSPRYKIIEKRQSVAFWCNPISGHATLYWYQQILGQGPKLLIQFQNNGVVDDSQLPKDRFSAERLKGVDSTLKIQPAKLEDSAVYLCASSSPQGFGETQYFGPGTRLLVL.

J is TRBJ2-2 and V is TRBV6-6, with TRBD1 identical over 8 bases. Per the germline V gene, CDR1 is MNHNY and CDR2 is SVGAGI (reference sequence). V trimming: 5 bases; J trimming: 6 bases; junction bases outside the gene matches: 8. The CDR3 totals 15 residues. CDR3 residues: CASSKQGVRPGELFF. Here the CDR3 DNA reads TGTGCCAGCAGTAAACAGGGGGTACGTCCCGGGGAGCTGTTTTTT.

A note on this clone: The sample carries other DNA sequences with the same CDR3. This chain joins TRBV5-4 and TRBJ2-7; tentative D call: TRBD1 (6 bases). Trimming cost V 0 bases and J 4 bases, with 11 bases left between them. Germline CDR1 SGHNT, CDR2 YYREEE (reference sequence). The CDR3 is 14 residues long. CDR3 nucleotide sequence: TGTGCCAGCAGCTTGGGCGCAGGGGCTTACGAGCAGTACTTC. This sequence encodes CASSLGAGAYEQYF.

The chain uses TRBV19 and TRBJ1-5; D gene unclear. CDR1 LNHDA and CDR2 SQIVND come from the germline V gene (reference sequence). CDR3 length equals 14 residues. The germline V and J ends were trimmed by 7 bases and 3 bases, with 13 bases remaining between them. CDR3 sequence: CASTPHEDNQPQHF. In DNA, the CDR3 is TGTGCCAGTACCCCCCACGAGGACAATCAGCCCCAGCATTTT.

The V gene is TRBV4-3, the J gene TRBJ2-1, with TRBD2 matching 7 bases. The CDR3 has 18 amino acids. Germline lookup yields CDR1 LGHNA and CDR2 YSLEER. Trimming at V came to 2 bases and at J to 5 bases, leaving 15 bases not matched to a gene. CDR3 bases: TGCGCCAGCAGCCAAAGGGCCGGACTAAGCGGGATTAACAATGAGCAGTTCTTC. Its protein product is CASSQRAGLSGINNEQFF.

The rearrangement joins TRBV15 to TRBJ2-2; D possibly corresponds to TRBD1 (5 bases). V lost 4 bases, J lost 1 base, and 7 bases lay in between. This CDR3 comprises 14 residues. The germline V gene has CDR1 LNHNV and CDR2 YYDKDF (reference sequence). CDR3 sequence: CATSTRENTGELFF. The DNA of the CDR3 is TGTGCCACCAGCACCAGGGAGAACACCGGGGAGCTGTTTTTT.

The chain couples TRBV9 to TRBJ1-1; D gene unclear. The CDR3 length is 15 residues. Germline CDR1 reads SGDLS; CDR2 reads YYNGEE. The V end was cut by 3 bases, the J end by 6 bases, with 18 bases between. CDR3 in amino acids: CASSAGLAVGAEAFF. In DNA, the CDR3 is TGTGCCAGCAGCGCCGGATTGGCCGTCGGTGCTGAAGCTTTCTTT.

The chain couples TRBV11-3 to TRBJ2-2, with D perhaps matching TRBD2 (6 bases). V was cut by 0 bases and J by 1 base, with 6 bases left in between. The CDR3 has 15 residues. CDR1 and CDR2 from the germline V gene are SGHNT and YENEEA. This CDR3 reads CASSLDGRNTGELFF. The CDR3 DNA reads TGTGCCAGCAGCTTAGACGGGAGGAACACCGGGGAGCTGTTTTTT.

The CDR3 loop reads CASTLNHRVAYEQYF. CDR3 coding DNA: TGTGCCAGCACCCTCAACCACAGGGTGGCTTACGAGCAGTACTTC. The chain uses TRBV21-1 and TRBJ2-7; the table's TRBD1 call for D was not verified on the DNA. TRBV21-1 is assigned pseudogene status. The CDR3 length is 15 residues.

A remark on this clone: At one boundary the junction diverges from the germline segment, which might be a read error. The chain has TRBV7-9 and TRBJ2-7; 8 bases are shared with TRBD2. The germline gives CDR1 SEHNR, CDR2 FQNEAQ (reference sequence). The CDR3 covers 15 residues. DNA for the CDR3: TGTGCCAGCAGCCCAGTAGGGACTAGGACCTACAAGCAGTACTTC. Its translation is CASSPVGTRTYKQYF.

This chain links TRBV4-2 with TRBJ2-1, with TRBD2 identical over 9 bases. Trimming cost V 0 bases and J 3 bases; bases outside gene matches: 6. Germline CDR1 is LGHNA and CDR2 is YNFKEQ. The CDR3 is 17 residues long. The CDR3 coding sequence is TGTGCCAGCAGCCAAGAGCGAGGGACTAGCAACTACAATGAGCAGTTCTTC. It translates to CASSQERGTSNYNEQFF.

This chain uses TRBV9 with TRBJ2-5, with 7 bases identical to TRBD1. CDR1 and CDR2 (germline): SGDLS, YYNGEE. The CDR3 is 14 residues long. Trimming removed 1 base from V and 2 bases from J; junction bases left unmatched: 2. This CDR3 reads CASSVTTGQETQYF. The CDR3 nucleotides read TGTGCCAGCAGCGTAACGACAGGGCAAGAGACCCAGTACTTC.

V usage is TRBV10-3 and J usage is TRBJ2-2; no clear D. Germline CDR1 ENHRY, CDR2 SYGVKD. V was clipped by 0 bases and J by 1 base, with 9 bases between them. The CDR3 runs to 16 residues. CDR3 sequence (DNA): TGTGCCATCAGTGAGTCGTACAGACTGAACACCGGGGAGCTGTTTTTT. This translates into CAISESYRLNTGELFF.

V is TRBV7-2 and J is TRBJ2-1; 10 positions agree with TRBD1. The ends lost 11 bases at V and 7 bases at J; junction bases unmatched: 8. The CDR3 is 13 residues long. CDR1 is SGHTA, CDR2 FQGNSA, per germline. The CDR3 DNA reads TGTGCCGTAAGACAGGGGGCGCAGAATGAGCAGTTCTTC. Protein: CAVRQGAQNEQFF.

This chain links TRBV6-5 with TRBJ1-5; 7 bases are a match to TRBD1. This CDR3 has 14 residues. V gave up 6 bases and J gave up 5 bases; unmatched junction bases: 7. Germline V gene lookup returns CDR1 MNHEY and CDR2 SVGAGI. The CDR3 coding sequence is TGTGCCAGCAGAACCCCCGGGACAGATCAGCCCCAGCATTTT. Translating it yields CASRTPGTDQPQHF.

The V call is TRBV4-2, the J call TRBJ2-3; tentative D call: TRBD2 (5 bases). V lost 0 bases and J 5 bases, leaving 12 bases between the germline ends. Germline CDR1 LGHNA, CDR2 YNFKEQ. The CDR3 loop spans 15 amino acids. This CDR3 reads CASSQEPGIGDTQYF. CDR3 sequence (DNA): TGTGCCAGCAGCCAAGAGCCCGGGATTGGAGATACGCAGTATTTT.